Sequencing of this T cell receptor (beta chain) was carried out in a study of blood T cell repertoires in COVID-19. Study at large: Samples representing acute and convalescent COVID-19 were sourced from the United States, Italy and Spain.

Original data processing: Amplification of reference gene primers was used by the study to estimate nucleated cell counts. Generated by immunoSEQ multiplex PCR, the TCRdb table keeps only in-frame clones and is missing some. V and J calls plus clone size are reproduced from that table; the DNA served to infer D and trimming. The table lists over 200,000 clones, around 90% of them singletons. Looked up from germline, CDR1 is SGHKS and CDR2 is YYEKEE (reference sequence). V gave up 4 bases and J gave up 1 base, with 11 bases separating them. The CDR3 is 14 residues long. The TCR sequence derives from a woman aged 40 to 55 who had recovered from COVID-19. Sample: peripheral blood. The chain carries TRBV5-5 and TRBJ2-5; possible D gene TRBD1, 6 bases. The CDR3: CASSPPDSQETQYF. As DNA, the CDR3 is TGTGCCAGCAGCCCGCCGGACAGCCAAGAGACCCAGTACTTC.